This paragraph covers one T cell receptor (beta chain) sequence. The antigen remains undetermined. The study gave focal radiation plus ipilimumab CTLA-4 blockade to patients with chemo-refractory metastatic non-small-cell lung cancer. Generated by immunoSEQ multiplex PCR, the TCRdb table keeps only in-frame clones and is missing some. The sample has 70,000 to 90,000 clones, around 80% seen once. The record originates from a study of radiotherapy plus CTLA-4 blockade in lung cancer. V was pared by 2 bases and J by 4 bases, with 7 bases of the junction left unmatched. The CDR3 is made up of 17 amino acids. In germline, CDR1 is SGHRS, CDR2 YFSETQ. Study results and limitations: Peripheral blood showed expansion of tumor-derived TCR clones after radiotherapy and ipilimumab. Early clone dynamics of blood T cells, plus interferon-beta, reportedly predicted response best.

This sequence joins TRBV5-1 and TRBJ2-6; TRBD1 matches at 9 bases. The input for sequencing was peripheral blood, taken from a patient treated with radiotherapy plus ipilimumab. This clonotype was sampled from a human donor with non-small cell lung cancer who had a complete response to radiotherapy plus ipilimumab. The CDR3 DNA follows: TGCGCCAGCAGCTTAGGACAGGGGTTGACAGGGGCCAACGTCCTGACTTTC. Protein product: CASSLGQGLTGANVLTF.